This T cell receptor (beta chain) came from a study of post-analysis software for immune sequencing data. Tagging with unique molecular identifiers was a feature of the TCR beta cDNA libraries. Input of roughly 0.95 to 10 million T cells yielded 400,000 to 550,000 cDNA molecules. MiXCR, applied by TCRdb to the PCR reads, yields one record per CDR3 protein. The sample holds roughly 800,000 distinct CDR3 sequences, about half seen once. On this clonotype: No antigen is known for it.

V trimming: 1 base; J trimming: 1 base; junction bases outside the gene matches: 4. The germline V gene has CDR1 LGHDT and CDR2 YNNKEL (reference sequence). The CDR3 has 16 residues. Study results and caveats: About five TRBV segments were more frequent in patients than controls; TRBV5-6, TRBV5-1 and TRBV20-1 belonged to this group. Versus controls, multiple sclerosis patients showed significantly lower diversity (normalized Chao1).

The chain employs TRBV3-1 and TRBJ2-1, with 7 bases lining up with TRBD2. The sequenced material came from blood. The clonotype comes from a girl aged 5 to 17 with multiple sclerosis. CDR3 sequence (DNA): TGTGCCAGCAGCCAAGCCAGGACTAGTTCCTACAATGAGCAGTTCTTC. Its protein is CASSQARTSSYNEQFF.